This passage covers 9 T cell receptor beta chains from one sample sequenced in a study of cytomegalovirus exposure and HLA in healthy donors. TCRdb's copy holds only in-frame clones and misses some; the assay was immunoSEQ multiplex PCR. Of 120,000 or so clones listed, roughly nine tenths are singletons. The sequenced material came from PBMCs. These receptors all come from a man aged 18 to 35 in good health and CMV-seropositive.

The chain recombines TRBV10-3 with TRBJ1-1; perhaps TRBD1 as D (5 bases). The germline gives CDR1 ENHRY, CDR2 SYGVKD. Trimming took 3 bases from V and 3 from J, leaving 14 bases between them. The CDR3 contains 15 residues. CDR3 coding DNA: TGTGCCATCAGTGAAGGGGTCAGGGTCGACACTGAAGCTTTCTTT. The encoded protein is CAISEGVRVDTEAFF.

CDR3 in amino acids: CASSLDGRGNTEAFF. The DNA for the CDR3 is TGCGCCAGCAGCTTGGATGGCAGGGGCAACACTGAAGCTTTCTTT. This chain uses TRBV5-1 with TRBJ1-1; possible D gene TRBD1, 6 bases. Germline lookup yields CDR1 SGHRS and CDR2 YFSETQ. The CDR3 has 15 residues. V lost 0 bases to trimming and J lost 2 bases, with 11 bases between them.

CDR3 coding DNA: TGTGCCATAGCGGGGGGATCTAACACCGGGGAGCTGTTTTTT. Translation gives CAIAGGSNTGELFF. V usage is TRBV10-3 and J usage is TRBJ2-2, with TRBD2 matching over 9 bases. V lost 9 bases to trimming and J lost 2 bases; unmatched junction nucleotides: 4. CDR3 length equals 14 residues. CDR1 ENHRY and CDR2 SYGVKD come from the germline V gene.

V is TRBV6-1 and J is TRBJ2-7; D remains ambiguous. There are 11 residues in the CDR3. Germline CDR1 reads MNHNS; CDR2 reads SASEGT. Trimming took off 4 bases at V and 7 bases at J, with 8 bases between the two ends. The CDR3 nucleotides are TGTGCCAGCAGTGGCTCACGGGAGCAGTACTTC. Translation gives CASSGSREQYF.

With respect to this clone: A read error may produce the germline difference seen at one junction end. The rearrangement uses TRBV9 and TRBJ2-6; a possible D gene is TRBD2 (5 bases). The germline V gene encodes CDR1 SGDLS and CDR2 YYNGEE. The CDR3 totals 15 residues. In nucleotides, the CDR3 is TGTGCCAGCAGCCAGCGCGGGTCTGGCGCCAACGTCCTGACTTTC. Its protein product is CASSQRGSGANVLTF.

This chain links TRBV5-3 with TRBJ2-7, with D hard to call. TRBV5-3 belongs to the ORF category, with a function that is uncertain. Between the trimmed V and J ends, which lost 5 bases and 3 bases, there was a span of 12 bases. This CDR3 has 13 residues. The CDR3 here is CARRGDSHYEQYF. DNA for the CDR3: TGTGCCAGAAGAGGCGACTCCCACTACGAGCAGTACTTC.

The chain has TRBV4-1 and TRBJ1-6, with 9 bases that match TRBD1. V trimming: 0 bases; J trimming: 7 bases; junction bases outside the gene matches: 7. This CDR3 contains 17 residues. Germline V gene sequence: CDR1 MGHRA, CDR2 YSYEKL. The CDR3 region has the DNA TGCGCCAGCAGCCAAGATCCTTGGACAGGGGAAAATTCACCCCTCCACTTT. Its translation is CASSQDPWTGENSPLHF.

The J gene is TRBJ2-7, the V gene TRBV5-1; 7 nucleotides match TRBD1. V trimming: 0 bases; J trimming: 13 bases; junction bases outside the gene matches: 7. This CDR3 comprises 12 residues. Germline V gives CDR1 SGHRS, CDR2 YFSETQ. CDR3 in DNA: TGCGCCAGCAGCTTGGAGGGACAGATGAACTACTTC. Translating gives CASSLEGQMNYF.

This CDR3 reads CASSLTGGLTGELFF. In DNA form, the CDR3 reads TGCGCCAGCAGTTTGACAGGGGGCTTAACCGGGGAGCTGTTTTTT. The rearrangement joins TRBV5-1 to TRBJ2-2, with 10 bases aligning to TRBD1. The CDR3 length is 15 residues. With 5 bases clipped from V and 5 bases from J, the junction kept 6 bases outside the gene matches. The germline CDR1 and CDR2 sequences are SGHRS and YFSETQ.